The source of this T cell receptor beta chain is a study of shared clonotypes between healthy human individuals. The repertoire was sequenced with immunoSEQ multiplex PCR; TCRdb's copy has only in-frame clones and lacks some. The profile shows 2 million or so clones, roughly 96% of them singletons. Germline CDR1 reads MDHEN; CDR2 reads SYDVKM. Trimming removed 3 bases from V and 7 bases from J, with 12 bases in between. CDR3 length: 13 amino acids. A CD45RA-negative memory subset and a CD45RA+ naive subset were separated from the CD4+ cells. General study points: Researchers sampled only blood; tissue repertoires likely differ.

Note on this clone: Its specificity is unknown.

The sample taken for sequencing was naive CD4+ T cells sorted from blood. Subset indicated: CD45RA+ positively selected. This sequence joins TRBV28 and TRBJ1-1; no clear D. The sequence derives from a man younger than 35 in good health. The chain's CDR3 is CASSFLGYNEAFF. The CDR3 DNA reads TGTGCCAGCAGTTTTCTGGGGTATAATGAAGCTTTCTTT.